This TCR beta chain was profiled in a study of T cells in Graves' hyperthyroidism and ophthalmopathy. Study-wide results and caveats: Blood samples included most of the expanded thyroid clonotypes exceeding 0.001.

Remarks on this clonotype: Its antigen is still unknown.

The trim removed 3 bases at V and 3 bases at J, leaving 4 bases unmatched. CDR3 length equals 13 residues. Per the germline V gene, CDR1 is DFQATT and CDR2 is SNEGSKA (reference sequence). RNA transcripts gave rise to amplified TCR beta CDR3 regions. HTBI primers were the set used in a first-round RT-PCR of the TCR CDR3. TCRdb fed the multiplex PCR reads into MiXCR, producing one record per CDR3 protein. The table shows around 690,000 distinct CDR3 sequences, with approximately 15% occurring only once. The V and J genes are TRBV20-1 and TRBJ1-2, with 7 positions matching TRBD1. Sequencing used blood. This TCR was recovered from a man aged 45-65 years with Graves' hyperthyroidism. CDR3 residues: CSARTRGDYGYTF. The CDR3 DNA sequence: TGCAGTGCTAGGACCAGGGGGGACTATGGCTACACCTTC.